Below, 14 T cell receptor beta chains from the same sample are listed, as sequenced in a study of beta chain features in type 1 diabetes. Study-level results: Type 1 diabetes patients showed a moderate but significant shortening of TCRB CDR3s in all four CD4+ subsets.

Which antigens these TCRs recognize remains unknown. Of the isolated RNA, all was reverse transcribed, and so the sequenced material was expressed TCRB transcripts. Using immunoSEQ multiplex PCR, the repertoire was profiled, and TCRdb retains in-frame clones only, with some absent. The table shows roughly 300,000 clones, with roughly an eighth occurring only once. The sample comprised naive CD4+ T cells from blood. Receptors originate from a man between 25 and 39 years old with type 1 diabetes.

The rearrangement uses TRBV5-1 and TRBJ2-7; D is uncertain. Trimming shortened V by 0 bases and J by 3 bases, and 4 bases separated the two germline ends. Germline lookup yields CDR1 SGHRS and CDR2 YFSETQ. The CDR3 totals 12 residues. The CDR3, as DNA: TGCGCCAGCAGCTTGGACTTCTACGAGCAGTACTTC. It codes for CASSLDFYEQYF.

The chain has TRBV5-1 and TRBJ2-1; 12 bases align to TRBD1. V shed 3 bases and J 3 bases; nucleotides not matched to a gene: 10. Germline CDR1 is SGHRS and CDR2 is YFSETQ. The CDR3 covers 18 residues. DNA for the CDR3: TGCGCCAGCAGCTCACAACCGGGACAGGGGGCTATCTACAATGAGCAGTTCTTC. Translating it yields CASSSQPGQGAIYNEQFF.

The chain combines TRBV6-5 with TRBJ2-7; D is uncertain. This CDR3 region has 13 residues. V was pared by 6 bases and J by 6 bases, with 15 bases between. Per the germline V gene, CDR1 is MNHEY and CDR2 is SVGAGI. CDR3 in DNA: TGTGCCAGCAGCCCGAGTTCCTTGCGCGAGCAGTACTTC. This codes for CASSPSSLREQYF.

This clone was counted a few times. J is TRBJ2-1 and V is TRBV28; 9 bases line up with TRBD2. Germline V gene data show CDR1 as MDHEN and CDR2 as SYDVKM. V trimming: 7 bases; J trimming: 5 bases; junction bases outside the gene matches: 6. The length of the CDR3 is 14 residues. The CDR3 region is CASTLAGANNEQFF. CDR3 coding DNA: TGTGCCAGCACATTAGCGGGAGCGAACAATGAGCAGTTCTTC.

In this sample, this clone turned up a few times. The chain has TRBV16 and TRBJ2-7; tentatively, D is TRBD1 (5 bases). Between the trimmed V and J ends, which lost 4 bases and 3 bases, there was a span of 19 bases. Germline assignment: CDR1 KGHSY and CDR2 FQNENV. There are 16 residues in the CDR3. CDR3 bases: TGTGCCAGCAGCCCGAATTCAAACACAGGCTACTACGAGCAGTACTTC. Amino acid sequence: CASSPNSNTGYYEQYF.

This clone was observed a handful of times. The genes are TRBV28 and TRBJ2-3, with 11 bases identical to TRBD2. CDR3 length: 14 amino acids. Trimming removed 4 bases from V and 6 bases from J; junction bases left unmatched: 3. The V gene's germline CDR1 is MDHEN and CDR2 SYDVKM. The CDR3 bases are TGTGCCAGCAGTTCTAGCGGGAGGACCGATACGCAGTATTTT. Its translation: CASSSSGRTDTQYF.

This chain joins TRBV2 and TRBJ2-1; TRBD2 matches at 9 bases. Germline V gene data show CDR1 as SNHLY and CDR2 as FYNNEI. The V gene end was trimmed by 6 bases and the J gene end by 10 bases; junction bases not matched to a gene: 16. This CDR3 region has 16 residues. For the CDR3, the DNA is TGTGCCAGCAGCCTGACCTTGGCGGGAGGGCCGGGAGAGCAGTTCTTC. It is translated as CASSLTLAGGPGEQFF. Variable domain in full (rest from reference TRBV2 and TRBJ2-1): EPEVTQTPSHQVTQMGQEVILRCVPISNHLYFYWYRQILGQKVEFLVSFYNNEISEKSEIFDDQFSVERPDGSNFTLKIRSTKLEDSAMYFCASSLTLAGGPGEQFFGPGTRLTVL.

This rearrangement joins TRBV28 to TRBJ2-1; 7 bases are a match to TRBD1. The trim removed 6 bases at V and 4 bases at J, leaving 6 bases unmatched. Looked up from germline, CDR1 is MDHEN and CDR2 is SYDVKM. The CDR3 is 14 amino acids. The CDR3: CASRDTGQYNEQFF. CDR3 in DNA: TGTGCCAGCAGGGATACGGGACAGTACAATGAGCAGTTCTTC.

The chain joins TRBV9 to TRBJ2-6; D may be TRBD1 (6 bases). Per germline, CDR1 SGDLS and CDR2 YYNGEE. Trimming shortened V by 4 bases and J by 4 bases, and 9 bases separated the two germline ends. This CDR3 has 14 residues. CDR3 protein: CASSPGQGANVLTF. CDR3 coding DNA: TGTGCCAGCAGCCCAGGACAGGGGGCCAACGTCCTGACTTTC.

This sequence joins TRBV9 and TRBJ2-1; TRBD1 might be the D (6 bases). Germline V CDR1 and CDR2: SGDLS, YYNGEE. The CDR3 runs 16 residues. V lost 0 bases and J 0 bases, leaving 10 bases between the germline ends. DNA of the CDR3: TGTGCCAGCAGCGTAGAGGGGGAAGGCTCCTACAATGAGCAGTTCTTC. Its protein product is CASSVEGEGSYNEQFF.

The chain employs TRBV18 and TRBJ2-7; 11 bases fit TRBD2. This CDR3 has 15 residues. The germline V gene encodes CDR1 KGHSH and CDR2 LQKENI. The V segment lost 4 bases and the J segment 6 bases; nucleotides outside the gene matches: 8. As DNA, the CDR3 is TGTGCCAGCTCACAAAGGGGACTAGCGGCAGGCGAGCAGTACTTC. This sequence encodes CASSQRGLAAGEQYF.

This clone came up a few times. CDR3 coding DNA: TGTGCCAGCACGACGGGACTAGCAACAGGGGAGCTGTTTTTT. Its protein is CASTTGLATGELFF. The chain combines TRBV9 with TRBJ2-2, with 9 bases that match TRBD2. This CDR3 comprises 14 residues. Germline trimming cut 6 bases from V and 8 bases from J; bases unmatched to any gene: 8. CDR1 is SGDLS and CDR2 is YYNGEE in the germline V gene.

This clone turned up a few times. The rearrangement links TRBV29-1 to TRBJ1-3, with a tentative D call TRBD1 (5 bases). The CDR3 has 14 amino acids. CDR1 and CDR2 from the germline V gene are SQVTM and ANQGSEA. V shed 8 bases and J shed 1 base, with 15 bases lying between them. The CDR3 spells CSITGGESGNTIYF. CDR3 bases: TGCAGCATTACTGGGGGGGAATCTGGAAACACCATATATTTT.

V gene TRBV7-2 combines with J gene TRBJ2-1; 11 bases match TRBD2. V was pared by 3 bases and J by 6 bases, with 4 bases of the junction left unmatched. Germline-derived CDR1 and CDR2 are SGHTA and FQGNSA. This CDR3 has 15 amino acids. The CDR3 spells CASSFGTSGANEQFF. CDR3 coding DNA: TGTGCCAGCAGCTTTGGGACTAGCGGAGCCAATGAGCAGTTCTTC.